A single sample gave rise to the 4 T cell receptor beta chains below, sequenced in a study of T cell changes during pregnancy in multiple sclerosis (dated by TCRdb to the late 2010s). The protocol used for the library was the immunoSEQ multiplex PCR assay. TCRdb's version of the immuneACCESS table is confined to in-frame rearrangements and falls short of the full clone set. An unresolved V gene accounts for under half of the shortfall where checked; the remainder is of unknown origin. Here the sample has some 49,000 clones; approximately 90% occur a single time. The top ten clonotypes cover about 3.1% of the sample. This sample comprised CD8+ T cells from peripheral blood mononuclear cells, obtained in the second trimester of pregnancy. The receptors come from a female donor with multiple sclerosis, enrolled in a pregnancy study.

This clone was picked up a small number of times. The chain links TRBV18 to TRBJ2-3; 8 bases fit TRBD1. Germline V gene lookup returns CDR1 KGHSH and CDR2 LQKENI. V trimming: 5 bases; J trimming: 3 bases; junction bases outside the gene matches: 7. This CDR3 spans 15 amino acids. The CDR3 protein is CASSTRTGSTDTQYF. DNA of the CDR3: TGTGCCAGCTCAACCCGGACAGGGAGTACAGATACGCAGTATTTT.

The chain carries TRBV29-1 and TRBJ2-3, with TRBD1 matching over 9 bases. Germline V gives CDR1 SQVTM, CDR2 ANQGSEA. This CDR3 is built from 15 residues. With 7 bases clipped from V and 2 bases from J, the junction kept 10 bases outside the gene matches. The CDR3 spells CSADGTGKATDTQYF. For the CDR3, the DNA is TGCAGCGCTGACGGGACAGGGAAGGCCACAGATACGCAGTATTTT.

The rearrangement links TRBV6-6 to TRBJ2-2, with D maybe TRBD1 (6 bases). Per germline, CDR1 MNHNY and CDR2 SVGAGI (reference sequence). The CDR3 loop spans 13 amino acids. The V end was cut by 5 bases, the J end by 5 bases, with 9 bases between. The CDR3 loop reads CASSRTVTGELFF. The DNA for the CDR3 is TGTGCCAGCAGTAGGACAGTAACCGGGGAGCTGTTTTTT.

This chain connects TRBV15 to TRBJ1-2; D is ambiguous. The V end lost 2 bases, the J end lost 4 bases, and 8 bases lay between the germline ends. This CDR3 has 13 residues. CDR1 and CDR2 (germline): LNHNV, YYDKDF (reference sequence). CDR3 region: CATSRSEGYGYTF. Here the CDR3 DNA reads TGTGCCACCAGCAGATCAGAGGGCTATGGCTACACCTTC.